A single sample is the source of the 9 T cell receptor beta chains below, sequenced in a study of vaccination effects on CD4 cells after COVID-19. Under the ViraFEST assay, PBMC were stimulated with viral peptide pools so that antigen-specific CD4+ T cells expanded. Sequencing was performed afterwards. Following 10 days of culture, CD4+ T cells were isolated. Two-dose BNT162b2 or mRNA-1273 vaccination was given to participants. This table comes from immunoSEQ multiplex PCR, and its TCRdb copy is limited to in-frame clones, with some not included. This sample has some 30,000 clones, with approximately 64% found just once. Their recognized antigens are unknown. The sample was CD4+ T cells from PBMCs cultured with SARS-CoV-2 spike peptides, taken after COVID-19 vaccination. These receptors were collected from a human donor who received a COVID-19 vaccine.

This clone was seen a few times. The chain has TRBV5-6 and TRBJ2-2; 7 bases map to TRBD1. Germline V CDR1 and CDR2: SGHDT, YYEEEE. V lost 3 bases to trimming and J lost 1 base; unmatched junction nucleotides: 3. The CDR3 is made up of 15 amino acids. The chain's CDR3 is CASSYWTGNTGELFF. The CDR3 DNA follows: TGTGCCAGCAGCTACTGGACAGGGAACACCGGGGAGCTGTTTTTT.

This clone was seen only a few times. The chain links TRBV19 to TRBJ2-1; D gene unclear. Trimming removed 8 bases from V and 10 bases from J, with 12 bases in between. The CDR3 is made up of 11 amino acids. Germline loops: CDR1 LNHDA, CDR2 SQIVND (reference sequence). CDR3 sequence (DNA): TGTGCCAGTTCTAGGGAACTAGAGCAGTTCTTC. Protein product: CASSRELEQFF.

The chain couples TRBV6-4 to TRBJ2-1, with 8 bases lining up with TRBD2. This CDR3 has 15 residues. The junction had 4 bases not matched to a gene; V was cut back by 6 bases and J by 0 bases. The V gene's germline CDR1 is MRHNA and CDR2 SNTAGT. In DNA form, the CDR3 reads TGTGCCAGCAGCGGGGGGGGCAGCTCCTACAATGAGCAGTTCTTC. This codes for CASSGGGSSYNEQFF.

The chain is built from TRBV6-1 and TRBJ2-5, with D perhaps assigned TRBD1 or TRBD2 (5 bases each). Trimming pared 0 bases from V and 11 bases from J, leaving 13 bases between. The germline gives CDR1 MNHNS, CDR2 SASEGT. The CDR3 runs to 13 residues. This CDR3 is CASSEAHRDPQYF. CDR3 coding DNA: TGTGCCAGCAGTGAAGCGCACCGGGACCCTCAGTACTTC.

The CDR3 loop reads CAWTVRLAGTDTQYF. The CDR3 nucleotides read TGTGCCTGGACGGTACGACTAGCGGGCACAGATACGCAGTATTTT. V usage is TRBV30 and J usage is TRBJ2-3; 9 nucleotides match TRBD2. The CDR3 has 15 residues. Germline V CDR1 and CDR2: GTSNPN, SVGIG (reference sequence). Trimming at V came to 4 bases and at J to 1 base, leaving 6 bases not matched to a gene.

DNA of the CDR3: TGTGCCAGCAGCCAACGACTAGCGGACAATGAGCAGTTCTTC. This translates into CASSQRLADNEQFF. This rearrangement joins TRBV3-1 (or the pseudogene TRBV3-2) to TRBJ2-1; TRBD2 aligns across 9 bases. Germline V gene lookup returns CDR1 LGHDT and CDR2 YNNKEL (reference sequence). Trimming cost V 2 bases and J 5 bases; bases outside gene matches: 1. There are 14 residues in the CDR3.

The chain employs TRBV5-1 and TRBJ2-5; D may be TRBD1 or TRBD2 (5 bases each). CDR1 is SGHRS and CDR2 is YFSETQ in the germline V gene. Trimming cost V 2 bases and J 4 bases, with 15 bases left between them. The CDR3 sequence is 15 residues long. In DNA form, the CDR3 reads TGCGCCAGCAGCTTCGGGGTACCAGGGCCAGAGACCCAGTACTTC. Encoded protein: CASSFGVPGPETQYF.

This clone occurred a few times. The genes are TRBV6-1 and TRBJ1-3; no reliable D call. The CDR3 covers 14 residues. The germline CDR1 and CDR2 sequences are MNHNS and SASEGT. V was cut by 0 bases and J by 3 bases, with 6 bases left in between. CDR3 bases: TGTGCCAGCAGTGAAGCCCGGGTTGGAAACACCATATATTTT. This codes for CASSEARVGNTIYF.

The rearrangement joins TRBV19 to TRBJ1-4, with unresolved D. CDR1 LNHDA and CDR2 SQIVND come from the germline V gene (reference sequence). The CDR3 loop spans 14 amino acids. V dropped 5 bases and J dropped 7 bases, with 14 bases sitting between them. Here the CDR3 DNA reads TGTGCCAGTAGTTCCCTAAACTTGGGTGAAAAACTGTTTTTT. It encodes CASSSLNLGEKLFF. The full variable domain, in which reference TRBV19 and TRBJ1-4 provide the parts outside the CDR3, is DGGITQSPKYLFRKEGQNVTLSCEQNLNHDAMYWYRQDPGQGLRLIYYSQIVNDFQKGDIAEGYSVSREKKESFPLTVTSAQKNPTAFYLCASSSLNLGEKLFFGSGTQLSVL.